A selection of T cell receptor beta chains follows, all from one sample in a study of radiation and T cells in renal cell carcinoma. Sequencing used immunoSEQ multiplex PCR; TCRdb keeps in-frame clones, though not all of them. The sample carries around 180,000 clones, about nine tenths recorded once. The input for sequencing was blood, taken from a patient whose treatment included radiotherapy and nephrectomy. These TCRs come from a woman aged 45-65 years with renal cell carcinoma. CDR3s include the opening cysteine and the closing phenylalanine or tryptophan. Fields, in order: D gene, clone size, J gene, V gene, CDR3 DNA, CDR3 protein. D genes are given only for firm matches. Clone size, where shown, is once, few, many, or a class for clones that have expanded.

TRBD1,NA,TRBJ1-1,TRBV7-9,TGTGCCAGCATATCATTGACAGGGGCGAACACTGAAGCTTTCTTT,CASISLTGANTEAFF
TRBD1,NA,TRBJ2-7,TRBV7-9,TGTGCCAGCAGCTTGAAGGGACAGTCATCCTACGAGCAGTACTTC,CASSLKGQSSYEQYF
NA,NA,TRBJ1-2,TRBV10-3,TGTGCCATCAGTGACCAGGGCTACACCTTC,CAISDQGYTF
NA,NA,TRBJ2-1,TRBV5-8,TGTGCCAGCAGCTTAGGGCTGAGGGCATTGAATGAGCAGTTCTTC,CASSLGLRALNEQFF
TRBD2,NA,TRBJ2-3,TRBV11-3,TGTGCCAGCAACCGGACTAGCGGCCTTGGCACAGATACGCAGTATTTT,CASNRTSGLGTDTQYF
TRBD1,once,TRBJ1-2,TRBV6-5,TGTGCCAGCAGTTATTTAGACAGGGGCGTGGGCTACACCTTC,CASSYLDRGVGYTF
TRBD1,NA,TRBJ1-3,TRBV7-9,TGTGCCAGCAGCTCTCCGGGACAGGGGACTGGAAACACCATATATTTT,CASSSPGQGTGNTIYF
NA,NA,TRBJ2-3,TRBV18,TGTGCCAGCTCACCGGTGCAGGTCACAGATACGCAGTATTTT,CASSPVQVTDTQYF
TRBD2,NA,TRBJ2-2,TRBV2,TGTGCCAGCAGTTTGACTAGCGGGGTTATCGGGGAGCTGTTTTTT,CASSLTSGVIGELFF
TRBD1,NA,TRBJ1-2,TRBV5-1,TGCGCCAGCAGCGAATGGACAGGGAGCAACTATGGCTACACCTTC,CASSEWTGSNYGYTF
NA,once,TRBJ2-7,TRBV9,TGTGCCAGCAGCGTAGCAGGAGGGGGCGAGCAGTACTTC,CASSVAGGGEQYF
NA,NA,TRBJ2-3,TRBV7-2,TGTGCCAGCAGCTTACCAGCCGGGGCTAGCGGCACAGATACGCAGTATTTT,CASSLPAGASGTDTQYF
NA,NA,TRBJ2-7,TRBV13,TGTGCCAGCAGTTTAGGCAGGGCCGAGCAGTACTTC,CASSLGRAEQYF
NA,NA,TRBJ2-2,TRBV9,TGTGCCAGCAGCGTAGGTGGGACGAACACCGGGGAGCTGTTTTTT,CASSVGGTNTGELFF
TRBD1,NA,TRBJ2-5,TRBV9,TGTGCCAGCAGCGTCGGGACAGGGATGTACCAAGAGACCCAGTACTTC,CASSVGTGMYQETQYF
NA,NA,TRBJ1-2,TRBV19,TGTGCCAGTAGTATTAGGGCCAGGGAGCCCGATGGCTACACCTTC,CASSIRAREPDGYTF
NA,NA,TRBJ1-2,TRBV5-1,TGCGCCAGCAGCTCCTTGAGAACACTTGACTATGGCTACACCTTC,CASSSLRTLDYGYTF
NA,NA,TRBJ1-4,TRBV4-1,TGCGCCAGCAGCCAGGGGAGTTCTAATGAAAAACTGTTTTTT,CASSQGSSNEKLFF
NA,NA,TRBJ2-3,TRBV15,TGTGCCACCAGCAGAGGGGGGAGTTGGGGCCTGGGAGGCACAGATACGCAGTATTTT,CATSRGGSWGLGGTDTQYF
TRBD2,NA,TRBJ2-1,TRBV2,TGTGCCAGCAGTAATAGCGGGAGCTCCTACAATGAGCAGTTCTTC,CASSNSGSSYNEQFF
NA,few,TRBJ1-5,TRBV19,TGTGCCAGTAGTATGCTCCGAACGACGGGGAATCAGCCCCAGCATTTT,CASSMLRTTGNQPQHF
TRBD2,NA,TRBJ2-3,TRBV5-1,TGCGCCAGCAGCTTTGGGGGACTACCCACAGATACGCAGTATTTT,CASSFGGLPTDTQYF
NA,NA,TRBJ2-7,TRBV19,TGTGCCAGTAGTTGGGGGGCAGTCGGGGACGAGCAGTACTTC,CASSWGAVGDEQYF
NA,NA,TRBJ2-1,TRBV6-1,TGTGCCAGCTGGAGACAGCCGTACAATGAGCAGTTCTTC,CASWRQPYNEQFF
NA,NA,TRBJ1-4,TRBV28,TGTGCCAGCAGTTTGCGGGGGGCCCTTAATGAAAAACTGTTTTTT,CASSLRGALNEKLFF
NA,NA,TRBJ2-3,TRBV7-2,TGTGCCAGCCGCGCGGCAGGGGGGCAAAATAGAGATACGCAGTATTTT,CASRAAGGQNRDTQYF
TRBD2,NA,TRBJ2-2,TRBV5-4,TGTGCCAGCAGCTCTCCTAGCGGGGGGGCGAACACCGGGGAGCTGTTTTTT,CASSSPSGGANTGELFF
NA,NA,TRBJ1-4,TRBV7-9,TGTGCCAGCAGCAGGGAATTGGTCTATAATGAAAAACTGTTTTTT,CASSRELVYNEKLFF
NA,NA,TRBJ2-3,TRBV5-1,TGCGCCAGCAGCTCCCAAACTACTGGCACAGATACGCAGTATTTT,CASSSQTTGTDTQYF
TRBD2,NA,TRBJ2-5,TRBV5-1,TGCGCCAGCAGCTTGACGGCGGGGGGGCCGGTAGAGACCCAGTACTTC,CASSLTAGGPVETQYF
NA,NA,TRBJ2-7,TRBV7-8,TGTGCCAGCAGCTCACCCTACGAGCAGTACTTC,CASSSPYEQYF
NA,once,TRBJ2-7,TRBV7-8,TGTGCCAGCAGCTTAATCCCAGACTACGAGCAGTACTTC,CASSLIPDYEQYF
NA,few,TRBJ1-1,TRBV19,TGTGCCAGTAGTGTCTGGGTGGGCACTGAAGCTTTCTTT,CASSVWVGTEAFF
TRBD2,NA,TRBJ2-7,TRBV2,TGTGCCAGCAACGCACTAGCGGGGGGTTTCGACGAGCAGTACTTC,CASNALAGGFDEQYF
NA,few,TRBJ1-2,TRBV5-4,TGTGCCAGCAGCTGGGGGACTGGATCGGGGTTTAATGGCTACACCTTC,CASSWGTGSGFNGYTF
NA,NA,TRBJ2-7,TRBV6-1,TGTGCCAGCAGTGAAGTGGGAGACGGCCAAACCCAGTACTTC,CASSEVGDGQTQYF
TRBD1,NA,TRBJ1-6,TRBV9,TGTGCCAGCAGCCCTCGACAGGGCGAGGGATCACCCCTCCACTTT,CASSPRQGEGSPLHF